The 32 T cell receptor beta chains below were found in one sample sequenced in a study of blood T cell repertoires in COVID-19. Data came from immunoSEQ multiplex PCR; TCRdb stores just in-frame clones and leaves some out. Among 200,000 to 250,000 clones listed, 85% to 90% were seen once. Sequencing was carried out using peripheral blood. Every receptor here comes from a man younger than 35 with active or convalescent COVID-19.

The V gene is TRBV19, the J gene TRBJ2-7; the D gene is possibly TRBD2 (6 bases). The CDR3 contains 14 residues. Trimming left V 3 bases short and J 2 bases short, with 11 bases between. The germline gives CDR1 LNHDA, CDR2 SQIVND (reference sequence). Written as DNA, the CDR3 is TGTGCCAGTAGTATGGGGCGGGGACCCTACGAGCAGTACTTC. This translates into CASSMGRGPYEQYF.

The chain is built from TRBV27 and TRBJ2-5, with 15 bases matching TRBD2. From germline, CDR1 is MNHEY and CDR2 SMNVEV (reference sequence). This CDR3 is 16 amino acids long. The V gene end was trimmed by 3 bases and the J gene end by 5 bases; junction bases not matched to a gene: 4. CDR3 sequence reads: CASSFRTSGRVETQYF. The CDR3 DNA sequence: TGTGCCAGCAGTTTCCGGACTAGCGGGAGGGTGGAGACCCAGTACTTC.

J is TRBJ2-1 and V is TRBV30; 7 positions agree with TRBD2. Germline V CDR1 and CDR2: GTSNPN, SVGIG (reference sequence). This CDR3 region has 13 residues. Germline trimming cut 1 base from V and 7 bases from J; bases unmatched to any gene: 4. CDR3 region: CAWSGAGMNEQFF. The CDR3 nucleotides are TGTGCCTGGAGTGGAGCGGGAATGAATGAGCAGTTCTTC.

The chain has TRBV7-4 and TRBJ1-5, with D uncertain. V gave up 1 base and J gave up 0 bases, with 16 bases separating them. The CDR3 spans 18 residues. The V gene's germline CDR1 is SGHVT and CDR2 SQSDAQ. CDR3 in DNA: TGTGCCAGCAGCTTAGGTTTGTCCCCACTGTGTAGCAATCAGCCCCAGCATTTT. This translates into CASSLGLSPLCSNQPQHF. The full variable domain, its missing parts supplied by reference TRBV7-4 and TRBJ1-5, is GAGVSQSPRYKVAKRGRDVALRCDSISGHVTLYWYRQTLGQGSEVLTYSQSDAQRDKSGRPSGRFSAERPERSVSTLKIQRTEQGDSAVYLCASSLGLSPLCSNQPQHFGDGTRLSIL.

The rearrangement uses TRBV5-6 and TRBJ2-3, with 7 bases fitting TRBD2. Trimming at V came to 4 bases and at J to 6 bases, leaving 14 bases not matched to a gene. This CDR3 comprises 16 residues. CDR1 is SGHDT, CDR2 YYEEEE, per germline. CDR3 residues: CASSLLLSGIGDTQYF. The DNA for the CDR3 is TGTGCCAGCAGCCTCCTACTGAGCGGGATTGGGGATACGCAGTATTTT.

This chain connects TRBV6-5 to TRBJ1-5, with D maybe TRBD1 (5 bases). Trimming cost V 4 bases and J 0 bases, with 13 bases left between them. There are 16 residues in the CDR3. Germline V gene data show CDR1 as MNHEY and CDR2 as SVGAGI. The CDR3 reads CASSSSTADSNQPQHF. The CDR3 nucleotides read TGTGCCAGCAGTTCCTCGACAGCAGATAGCAATCAGCCCCAGCATTTT.

The V gene is TRBV21-1, the J gene TRBJ1-2; TRBD1 reflects the table's D call only, with no check against the DNA. TRBV21-1 has pseudogene status. The CDR3 length is 17 residues. CDR3 in amino acids: CASSKFTGQQEGYGYTF. The CDR3 nucleotides are TGTGCCAGCAGCAAGTTTACGGGACAGCAAGAGGGCTATGGCTACACCTTC.

The rearrangement uses TRBV11-2 and TRBJ1-2; 7 bases fit TRBD1. J was trimmed by 7 bases and V by 5 bases; bases with no gene match: 1. The CDR3 length is 11 residues. Per the germline V gene, CDR1 is SGHAT and CDR2 is FQNNGV. Here the CDR3 reads CASSAGGGYTF. The CDR3 DNA reads as TGTGCCAGCAGCGCAGGGGGTGGCTACACCTTC.

The chain combines TRBV6-5 with TRBJ2-5; D is undetermined. V was clipped by 4 bases and J by 4 bases, with 16 bases between them. Germline lookup yields CDR1 MNHEY and CDR2 SVGAGI. The CDR3 extends over 15 amino acids. The chain's CDR3 is CASSSLGPAGETQYF. In DNA form, the CDR3 reads TGTGCCAGCAGTTCCCTCGGCCCCGCAGGAGAGACCCAGTACTTC.

The chain carries TRBV20-1 and TRBJ1-2, with D possibly TRBD1 on 5 matching bases. Germline CDR1 reads DFQATT; CDR2 reads SNEGSKA (reference sequence). The length of the CDR3 is 14 residues. V lost 3 bases, J lost 2 bases, and 13 bases lay in between. CDR3 nucleotide sequence: TGCAGTGCTAGTGCCGGGGCGGGGAACTATGGCTACACCTTC. Protein sequence: CSASAGAGNYGYTF.

This chain uses TRBV15 with TRBJ2-1; D might be TRBD2 (6 bases). CDR3 length: 14 residues. Germline-derived CDR1 and CDR2 are LNHNV and YYDKDF (reference sequence). Trimming removed 0 bases at V and 5 bases at J, with 8 bases between. The CDR3 here is CATSRDGGNNEQFF. In nucleotides, the CDR3 is TGTGCCACCAGCAGAGACGGGGGAAACAATGAGCAGTTCTTC.

This chain links TRBV18 with TRBJ2-5; 16 bases are a match to TRBD2. V was pared by 3 bases and J by 4 bases, with 17 bases of the junction left unmatched. Germline V gene lookup returns CDR1 KGHSH and CDR2 LQKENI. The CDR3 spans 21 residues. The CDR3 protein is CASSPDQGLAGGPWYRETQYF. The CDR3, as DNA: TGTGCCAGCTCACCTGATCAGGGACTAGCGGGAGGGCCCTGGTATCGAGAGACCCAGTACTTC. Combining the CDR3 with reference TRBV18 and TRBJ2-5 gives the whole variable domain NAGVMQNPRHLVRRRGQEARLRCSPMKGHSHVYWYRQLPEEGLKFMVYLQKENIIDESGMPKERFSAEFPKEGPSILRIQQVVRGDSAAYFCASSPDQGLAGGPWYRETQYFGPGTRLLVL.

The chain joins TRBV14 to TRBJ1-1; D perhaps matches TRBD1 (5 bases). The germline V and J ends were trimmed by 6 bases and 8 bases, with 16 bases remaining between them. The CDR3 runs to 13 residues. Germline lookup yields CDR1 SGHDN and CDR2 FVKESK. CDR3 protein: CASRPQATWEAFF. The CDR3 coding sequence is TGTGCCAGCAGGCCACAGGCTACCTGGGAAGCTTTCTTT.

Only a few counts were recorded for this clone. J is TRBJ1-4 and V is TRBV29-1; D gene ambiguous. The CDR3 totals 13 residues. V gave up 6 bases and J gave up 5 bases, with 13 bases separating them. Germline V lookup: CDR1 SQVTM, CDR2 ANQGSEA. Here the CDR3 DNA reads TGCAGCGTATTAGTTGTCTGGAATGAAAAACTGTTTTTT. This codes for CSVLVVWNEKLFF.

The chain couples TRBV7-9 to TRBJ2-7; 7 bases align to TRBD1. This CDR3 region has 17 residues. Looked up from germline, CDR1 is SEHNR and CDR2 is FQNEAQ (reference sequence). The J segment lost 3 bases and the V segment lost 4 bases, leaving 15 bases of the junction unmatched. The CDR3 DNA sequence: TGTGCCAGCAGCTCTACGAAGGCCAGGACAGGATTCTACGAGCAGTACTTC. Amino acids: CASSSTKARTGFYEQYF.

V and J are TRBV7-9 and TRBJ2-1; 10 nucleotides align to TRBD2. The germline V gene has CDR1 SEHNR and CDR2 FQNEAQ (reference sequence). Unmatched junction bases numbered 4, after V lost 1 base and J lost 4 bases. The CDR3 loop spans 16 amino acids. The CDR3 sequence: CASSLVPSGRYNEQFF. In nucleotides, the CDR3 is TGTGCCAGCAGCTTAGTGCCTAGCGGGAGATACAATGAGCAGTTCTTC.

The chain recombines TRBV3-1 (or the pseudogene TRBV3-2) with TRBJ1-1, with D maybe TRBD1 (6 bases). The length of the CDR3 is 18 residues. The germline V and J ends were trimmed by 5 bases and 1 base, with 23 bases remaining between them. Germline lookup yields CDR1 LGHDT and CDR2 YNNKEL (reference sequence). CDR3 in DNA: TGTGCCAGCAGCGCACGAGGGGGGGACGGAGGGAGGAACACTGAAGCTTTCTTT. Translating gives CASSARGGDGGRNTEAFF.

V gene TRBV4-2 combines with J gene TRBJ1-4; 7 nucleotides agree with TRBD1. This CDR3 contains 16 residues. Germline V CDR1 and CDR2: LGHNA, YNFKEQ. J gave up 4 bases and V 5 bases, and 10 bases lay outside the gene matches. CDR3 loop: CASSDLGQKINEKLFF. The CDR3, as DNA: TGTGCCAGCAGCGATCTGGGACAGAAGATTAATGAAAAACTGTTTTTT.

This clone was recorded a few times. This chain's CDR3 is CASSVWTGGNQPQHF. The CDR3 coding sequence is TGTGCCAGTAGTGTCTGGACAGGCGGCAATCAGCCCCAGCATTTT. V usage is TRBV19 and J usage is TRBJ1-5; 7 bases match TRBD1. Trimming at V came to 5 bases and at J to 2 bases, leaving 6 bases not matched to a gene. CDR1 is LNHDA and CDR2 is SQIVND in the germline V gene (reference sequence). The CDR3 contains 15 residues.

The chain employs TRBV19 and TRBJ2-7; D gene uncertain. V was clipped by 1 base and J by 7 bases, with 11 bases between them. The length of the CDR3 is 13 residues. Looked up from germline, CDR1 is LNHDA and CDR2 is SQIVND (reference sequence). The CDR3 DNA sequence: TGTGCCAGTAGTATAGCCGATCCGGGTGAGCAGTACTTC. Protein: CASSIADPGEQYF.

This chain connects TRBV23-1 to TRBJ2-1; 8 positions match TRBD1. TRBV23-1 is classed as an ORF, of uncertain function. There are 17 residues in the CDR3. The ends lost 0 bases at V and 8 bases at J; junction bases unmatched: 12. The CDR3 spells CASSQSTQGAGVDEQFF. In DNA, the CDR3 is TGCGCCAGCAGTCAATCTACGCAGGGGGCTGGGGTCGATGAGCAGTTCTTC.

The V gene is TRBV12-3 or TRBV12-4, the J gene TRBJ1-5; 7 bases match TRBD1. The CDR3 contains 13 residues. V gave up 3 bases and J gave up 6 bases; unmatched junction bases: 2. In DNA, the CDR3 is TGTGCCAGCAGTTTGGGGGACAGTCAGCCCCAGCATTTT. Translated, it gives CASSLGDSQPQHF.

The chain links TRBV18 to TRBJ2-2; a possible D gene is TRBD2 (6 bases). Trimming removed 3 bases from V and 3 bases from J, with 23 bases in between. The length of the CDR3 is 19 residues. CDR1 KGHSH and CDR2 LQKENI come from the germline V gene. CDR3 nucleotides: TGTGCCAGCTCACCTGAGTTCAGTCTCTCGACGGGGGACACCGGGGAGCTGTTTTTT. It codes for CASSPEFSLSTGDTGELFF. The variable domain in full, completed from reference TRBV18 and TRBJ2-2, reads NAGVMQNPRHLVRRRGQEARLRCSPMKGHSHVYWYRQLPEEGLKFMVYLQKENIIDESGMPKERFSAEFPKEGPSILRIQQVVRGDSAAYFCASSPEFSLSTGDTGELFFGEGSRLTVL.

This sequence joins TRBV19 and TRBJ2-5, with 11 positions matching TRBD1. Germline lookup yields CDR1 LNHDA and CDR2 SQIVND (reference sequence). This CDR3 region has 16 residues. J gave up 5 bases and V 6 bases, and 11 bases lay outside the gene matches. The CDR3 is CASSSPRDRGMETQYF. CDR3 coding DNA: TGTGCCAGTAGCAGCCCTCGGGACAGGGGGATGGAGACCCAGTACTTC.

There are a few counts of this clone. J is TRBJ1-5 and V is TRBV27; possible D gene TRBD1, 6 bases. Deletions cut 1 base from V and 4 bases from J, with 14 bases between. The CDR3 is 16 amino acids. Germline V lookup: CDR1 MNHEY, CDR2 SMNVEV (reference sequence). The CDR3 protein is CASSLFSGVENQPQHF. CDR3 in DNA: TGTGCCAGCAGTTTATTCTCAGGGGTGGAAAATCAGCCCCAGCATTTT.

The CDR3 bases are TGTGCCAGTAGTATAGAGGACAGAGGTGAAGCTTTCTTT. Encoded protein: CASSIEDRGEAFF. The V call is TRBV19, the J call TRBJ1-1; tentative D call: TRBD1 (6 bases). V lost 0 bases and J lost 7, with 9 bases in between. Germline lookup yields CDR1 LNHDA and CDR2 SQIVND (reference sequence). The length of the CDR3 is 13 residues.

The chain has TRBV6-5 and TRBJ1-4; D not certain. Germline V gene sequence: CDR1 MNHEY, CDR2 SVGAGI. The CDR3 consists of 15 residues. Deletions cut 0 bases from V and 8 bases from J, with 13 bases between. The CDR3 spells CASSYSVAPGEKLFF. The CDR3 coding sequence is TGTGCCAGCAGTTACTCGGTAGCTCCGGGGGAAAAACTGTTTTTT.

The chain combines TRBV3-1 (or the pseudogene TRBV3-2) with TRBJ1-2; D perhaps matches TRBD1 (5 bases). The germline V gene encodes CDR1 LGHDT and CDR2 YNNKEL (reference sequence). V lost 4 bases, J lost 10 bases, and 13 bases lay in between. The CDR3 has 12 amino acids. CDR3 sequence: CASSRGVGDYTF. The CDR3 DNA follows: TGTGCCAGCAGCCGGGGTGTAGGGGACTACACCTTC.

This chain's CDR3 is CASSDPRSYNEQFF. CDR3 DNA sequence: TGTGCCAGCAGTGATCCCCGCTCCTACAATGAGCAGTTCTTC. The rearrangement joins TRBV6-1 to TRBJ2-1; D is unclear. This CDR3 contains 14 residues. The germline V and J ends were trimmed by 3 bases and 0 bases, with 6 bases remaining between them. The V gene's germline CDR1 is MNHNS and CDR2 SASEGT.

J is TRBJ1-2 and V is TRBV4-1; no definite D call. Trimming left V 1 base short and J 2 bases short, with 14 bases between. The CDR3 is made up of 16 amino acids. Germline CDR1 reads MGHRA; CDR2 reads YSYEKL. The CDR3: CASSQATAGNNYGYTF. The CDR3 DNA is TGCGCCAGCAGCCAAGCAACAGCCGGCAACAACTATGGCTACACCTTC.

The chain carries TRBV5-1 and TRBJ1-5, with D uncertain. The CDR3 is 13 residues long. The germline V gene encodes CDR1 SGHRS and CDR2 YFSETQ. Trimming removed 1 base at V and 6 bases at J, with 8 bases between. The CDR3 nucleotides read TGCGCCAGCAGCTTGTCTAGCGGTCAGCCCCAGCATTTT. Its translation is CASSLSSGQPQHF.

The rearrangement uses TRBV19 and TRBJ2-1; TRBD2 matches at 10 bases. Germline values: CDR1 LNHDA, CDR2 SQIVND (reference sequence). This CDR3 region has 16 residues. J was trimmed by 7 bases and V by 6 bases; bases with no gene match: 12. CDR3 sequence: CASRKTSSGRLNEQFF. In DNA form, the CDR3 reads TGTGCCAGTAGGAAAACGTCTAGCGGGAGATTGAATGAGCAGTTCTTC.